This T cell receptor beta chain was found in a study of T-cell memory formation after mild COVID-19. This clonotype turned up a few times. As yet, its antigen is unknown. TCRdb reprocessed the 5' RACE reads with MiXCR, giving one entry per CDR3 protein. Altogether 180,000 or so distinct CDR3 sequences are present, more than 15% being singletons, with the ten largest covering under 2.5%. The length of the CDR3 is 14 residues. From germline, CDR1 is SGHDT and CDR2 YYEEEE. V lost 4 bases to trimming and J lost 0 bases, with 10 bases between them. Overall study results and limits: Detection of some responders pre-infection suggested pre-existing cross-reactive memory T cells participated.

Sample: PBMCs or a T cell subset sorted from them (not recorded which). This TCR came from an adult woman who had mild COVID-19 (a few samples of this study predate the infection). Cell type and time point are not known. The chain is built from TRBV5-6 and TRBJ1-1; D is perhaps TRBD1 (5 bases). DNA for the CDR3: TGTGCCAGCAGCATCGGGACCTTGAACACTGAAGCTTTCTTT. Its protein is CASSIGTLNTEAFF.